A selection of T cell receptor beta chains follows, all from one sample in a study of blood T cell repertoires in COVID-19. The repertoire was sequenced with immunoSEQ multiplex PCR; TCRdb's copy has only in-frame clones and lacks some. The top ten clones hold over 2% of a sample with about 200,000 clones, about nine tenths of them seen once. The sequenced material came from peripheral blood. All receptors come from a man aged 30-40 years who had recovered from COVID-19. The conserved cysteine and the conserved F or W are not part of the CDR3 here. For some rows the clone size is stated as once, few or many, or as a class when expanded; others skip it.

>-|TRBV5-4
ASSLTSRDRRKHGEAF
>-|TRBV6-1
ASSEGDYPQTQY
>-|TRBV7-8
ASTPPGGTAGYEQY
>few|TRBV19
ASKQTGGYHTEAF
>-|TRBV9
ASSATWTGGAGELF
>-|TRBV30
AWRLPAVRNEKLF
>-|TRBV7-9
ASSLYPTGWNEKLF
>-|TRBV21-1
ASSKEWRRMT
>once|TRBV20-1
SASQGLDSNTQY
>-|TRBV19
ATQNEPGEQY
>-|TRBV14
ASKRGGNTIY
>-|TRBV2
ACGEEIGAQH
>-|TRBV5-8
ASSPTHGTAMYYGYT
>-|TRBV5-4
ASKGVDYEQY
>-|TRBV14
ASSATWYEQY
>-|TRBV5-8
ASSLAPGVRYEQY
>-|TRBV11-2
ASSLETSGETY
>-|TRBV19
ASSIVFRRQVNQPQH
>-|TRBV2
ASSTTGWNEQF
>-|TRBV11-2
ASSPGQQSYYGYT
>-|TRBV10-3
AISPSGGSDTQY
>-|TRBV3-1/TRBV3-2
ASSQANTGVEQY
>-|TRBV3-1/TRBV3-2
ASSQPRSGVDLTEAF
>-|TRBV7-8
ASSRIQGGNSPLH
>once|TRBV5-1
ASSYATSGSTDTQY
>few|TRBV7-9
ASSASFHGPPENTIY
>-|TRBV6-5
ASRMTGDEQY
>-|TRBV19
ASSTGRENTEAF
>-|TRBV9
ASALDGQGAANTIY
>-|TRBV5-5
ASSRTGGNTGELF
>many|TRBV4-1
ASSQGTVATNEKLF
>-|TRBV9
ASSSTTGTSWGYT
>once|TRBV10-1
ASSVAGGNIQY
>-|TRBV5-1
ASSLDSRNYEQY
>-|TRBV15
ATSAPGTVHTEAF
>-|TRBV19
ASSHGSGSRTDTQY
>few|TRBV4-3
ASSQVARMAPYEQY
>-|TRBV5-1
ASTPPTGEGDTEAF
>few|TRBV12-3/TRBV12-4
ASRISDSPLH